These 12 T cell receptor beta chains were sequenced from one sample in a study of T cell repertoires in cytomegalovirus infection. These receptors' targets are unknown. From the reads, TCRdb called clonotypes with MiXCR, one entry per CDR3 protein. The table has approximately 1,000,000 distinct CDR3 sequences, roughly 30% seen once. The sequencing here drew on cultured CD8+ T cells from PBMCs, taken from culture after CMV antigen stimulation. These receptors came from a human donor in good health (CMV status not recorded). Some clones in this sample may be carry-over from other donors' samples.

This clonotype was observed at least ten times. The rearrangement links TRBV28 to TRBJ1-2, with D maybe TRBD1 (6 bases). The CDR3 runs to 14 residues. Deletions cut 3 bases from V and 4 bases from J, with 12 bases between. In germline, CDR1 is MDHEN, CDR2 SYDVKM. The CDR3 DNA is TGTGCCAGCAGTTTCATCAGGGGCCCCTATGGCTACACCTTC. As protein: CASSFIRGPYGYTF.

This clonotype came up a few times. The CDR3 region is CASSWRGMAFF. CDR3 nucleotides: TGTGCCAGCAGTTGGCGGGGGATGGCTTTCTTT. The rearrangement uses TRBV28 and TRBJ1-1; D possibly corresponds to TRBD1 (5 bases). With 4 bases removed from V and 11 bases from J, the gap between germline ends came to 11 bases. CDR1 MDHEN and CDR2 SYDVKM come from the germline V gene. This CDR3 contains 11 residues.

The rearrangement joins TRBV10-2 to TRBJ2-1; 7 bases map to TRBD2. Trimming at V came to 3 bases and at J to 1 base, leaving 6 bases not matched to a gene. Germline loops: CDR1 WSHSY, CDR2 SAAADI. The length of the CDR3 is 16 residues. In DNA, the CDR3 is TGCGCCAGCAGTGACCGGACTAGAAGATCCTACAATGAGCAGTTCTTC. Translating it yields CASSDRTRRSYNEQFF.

This clonotype was recorded many times. The chain uses TRBV6-5 and TRBJ2-3; weak D call: TRBD1 (5 bases). The V and J ends lost 0 bases and 4 bases respectively, with 8 bases between them. In germline, CDR1 is MNHEY, CDR2 SVGAGI. The length of the CDR3 is 14 residues. The CDR3 sequence is CASSYSTEADTQYF. Written as DNA, the CDR3 is TGTGCCAGCAGTTACTCGACAGAAGCAGATACGCAGTATTTT.

Only a few counts were recorded for this clonotype. The chain uses TRBV12-3 or TRBV12-4 and TRBJ1-1, with 9 positions matching TRBD1. J gave up 3 bases and V 3 bases, and 5 bases lay outside the gene matches. The CDR3 length is 15 residues. In DNA, the CDR3 is TGTGCCAGCAGTTTTACAGGGGGCATAGACACTGAAGCTTTCTTT. Translated: CASSFTGGIDTEAFF.

This clonotype was seen a handful of times. The chain is built from TRBV12-3 or TRBV12-4 and TRBJ1-1; the D gene is possibly TRBD1 (5 bases). V was pared by 6 bases and J by 0 bases, with 11 bases between. This CDR3 is built from 14 residues. The CDR3 sequence is CASSSDSMNTEAFF. In DNA form, the CDR3 reads TGTGCCAGCAGCTCTGACAGCATGAACACTGAAGCTTTCTTT.

The rearrangement joins TRBV4-3 to TRBJ2-1, with 9 bases aligning to TRBD2. From germline, CDR1 is LGHNA and CDR2 YSLEER. The ends lost 4 bases at V and 5 bases at J; junction bases unmatched: 12. The CDR3 loop spans 17 amino acids. The CDR3 DNA reads as TGCGCCAGCAGCCTCAAGCCGGTGTCTAGCGGGGACAATGAGCAGTTCTTC. The encoded protein is CASSLKPVSSGDNEQFF.

This clonotype was found a few times. This chain links TRBV6-1 with TRBJ2-7, with 7 positions matching TRBD1. Germline V gene lookup returns CDR1 MNHNS and CDR2 SASEGT. CDR3 length: 14 amino acids. V lost 4 bases, J lost 0 bases, and 3 bases stayed unmatched. The CDR3 reads CASSGGDSSYEQYV. As DNA, the CDR3 is TGTGCCAGCAGTGGTGGGGACAGCTCCTACGAGCAGTACGTC.

V is TRBV12-3 or TRBV12-4 and J is TRBJ2-5; TRBD2 might be the D (5 bases). The CDR3 runs to 17 residues. Trimming shortened V by 7 bases and J by 2 bases, and 23 bases separated the two germline ends. The DNA of the CDR3 is TGTGCCAGCACCCCCGAAGGAGGCCAACCTACTCAAGAGACCCAGTACTTC. It codes for CASTPEGGQPTQETQYF.

This clonotype was seen more than once but under ten times. The chain joins TRBV28 to TRBJ1-5, with a weak D call TRBD1 (6 bases). V was trimmed by 5 bases and J by 2 bases, leaving 13 bases between them. This CDR3 region has 15 residues. Germline V gives CDR1 MDHEN, CDR2 SYDVKM. As DNA, the CDR3 is TGTGCCAGCAGTCCCCTACCAGGGGGCAATCAGCCCCAGCATTTT. This encodes CASSPLPGGNQPQHF.

This clonotype was recorded at least ten times. The CDR3 sequence: CASTSLAAINEQFF. DNA for the CDR3: TGTGCCAGCACCTCACTAGCGGCCATCAATGAGCAGTTCTTC. The rearrangement joins TRBV27 to TRBJ2-1; 8 positions agree with TRBD2. Trimming took 7 bases from V and 6 from J; bases not matched to a gene: 8. CDR1 and CDR2 (germline): MNHEY, SMNVEV (reference sequence). The CDR3 runs 14 residues.

This clonotype showed up just a few times. The chain couples TRBV2 to TRBJ1-4; 10 positions agree with TRBD1. The length of the CDR3 is 15 residues. V was pared by 5 bases and J by 5 bases, with 5 bases of the junction left unmatched. The V gene's germline CDR1 is SNHLY and CDR2 FYNNEI. The CDR3 region is CASSRDRGANEKLFF. The DNA for the CDR3 is TGTGCCAGCAGTAGGGACAGGGGAGCGAATGAAAAACTGTTTTTT.